These 7 T cell receptor beta chains originate from one sample sequenced in a study of identical twins. TCRdb called the 5' RACE reads again in MiXCR, with one record for every CDR3 protein. The table lists roughly 570,000 distinct CDR3 sequences, over 8.5% of them singletons. These data are also associated with another study on yellow fever vaccine responses in identical twins.

Source material: PBMCs. The receptors originated from a woman in her late teens or twenties in good health.

This clonotype came up many times. CDR3: CASSSGTGGFLAFF. The CDR3 nucleotides are TGTGCCAGCAGCAGCGGGACAGGGGGCTTCCTAGCTTTCTTT. The chain links TRBV3-1 to TRBJ1-1; 12 nucleotides match TRBD1. The CDR3 has 14 amino acids. The germline CDR1 and CDR2 sequences are LGHDT and YNNKEL (reference sequence). V trimming: 5 bases; J trimming: 10 bases; junction bases outside the gene matches: 8. Supplemented by reference TRBV3-1 and TRBJ1-1, the full variable domain reads DTAVSQTPKYLVTQMGNDKSIKCEQNLGHDTMYWYKQDSKKFLKIMFSYNNKELIINETVPNRFSPKSPDKAHLNLHINSLELGDSAVYFCASSSGTGGFLAFFGQGTRLTVV.

The chain joins TRBV7-3 to TRBJ1-1, with TRBD1 matching 9 bases. This CDR3 contains 15 residues. V dropped 4 bases and J dropped 0; count of bases not matched to a gene: 3. In germline, CDR1 is SGHTA, CDR2 FQGTGA. DNA of the CDR3: TGTGCCAGCAGCTCCGGGACAGGGCTGAACACTGAAGCTTTCTTT. Its protein is CASSSGTGLNTEAFF.

This clonotype appeared a few times. The genes are TRBV28 and TRBJ2-6; D unresolved. CDR1 is MDHEN, CDR2 SYDVKM, per germline. Trimming stripped 5 bases from V and 3 bases from J, with 14 bases between. The CDR3 runs to 16 residues. The CDR3 DNA reads as TGTGCCAGCAGTCCCATCCATGAGTTTGGGGCCAACGTCCTGACTTTC. Protein: CASSPIHEFGANVLTF.

The chain employs TRBV6-2 or TRBV6-3 and TRBJ2-7, with D perhaps TRBD1 or TRBD2 (5 bases each). This CDR3 has 16 amino acids. The germline gives CDR1 MNHEY, CDR2 SVGEGT. V was trimmed by 3 bases and J by 4 bases, leaving 19 bases between them. The CDR3 DNA reads as TGTGCCAGCAGTTATGGCGTCGGGACCGAAGCATACGAGCAGTACTTC. Amino acid sequence: CASSYGVGTEAYEQYF.

The chain couples TRBV18 to TRBJ1-6; no clear D gene. The CDR3 loop spans 14 amino acids. Germline V gives CDR1 KGHSH, CDR2 LQKENI. Trimming left V 0 bases short and J 14 bases short, with 14 bases between. As DNA, the CDR3 is TGTGCCAGCTCACCACCGGAGAAGGCGCTCGCCCTCCACTTT. Translation gives CASSPPEKALALHF.

This clonotype was observed a handful of times. The chain combines TRBV5-1 with TRBJ2-6; TRBD1 aligns across 7 bases. This CDR3 is 14 amino acids long. V lost 5 bases, J lost 2 bases, and 1 base stayed unmatched. Germline values: CDR1 SGHRS, CDR2 YFSETQ. CDR3 in amino acids: CASSGTAGANVLTF. CDR3 bases: TGCGCCAGCAGTGGGACAGCTGGGGCCAACGTCCTGACTTTC.

The gene calls are TRBV5-6 and TRBJ2-5, with D tentatively TRBD2 (5 bases). This CDR3 has 13 amino acids. Trimming stripped 1 base from V and 7 bases from J, with 11 bases between. Germline values: CDR1 SGHDT, CDR2 YYEEEE. The CDR3 sequence is CASSLKEGWTQYF. DNA of the CDR3: TGTGCCAGCAGCTTGAAAGAGGGTTGGACCCAGTACTTC.